This TCR beta chain emerged from a study of cytomegalovirus exposure and HLA in healthy donors. A multiplex PCR was run with 60 Vbeta primers and 13 Jbeta primers. TCRdb's copy holds only in-frame clones and misses some; the assay was immunoSEQ multiplex PCR. The repertoire holds hundreds of thousands of clones, with less than 85% as singletons. Germline CDR1 and CDR2: SGHRS and YFSETQ. The CDR3 has 15 amino acids. V lost 4 bases to trimming and J lost 6 bases, with 16 bases between them. Points on this clone: Its target is not known.

The study, taken as a whole, reports: A later analysis linked about 17,000 TCR beta sequences to HLA alleles at 0.05 false discovery rate. A cluster of highly shared sequence variants was likely a sequencing artifact.

Sequencing was performed on PBMCs. The sequence derives from a young man in good health and CMV-seronegative. V usage is TRBV5-1 and J usage is TRBJ2-2; tentative D call: TRBD1 (5 bases). CDR3 bases: TGCGCCAGCAGCCGAGGACACTTCTCTCCCGGGGAGCTGTTTTTT. It codes for CASSRGHFSPGELFF.